The 21 T cell receptor beta chains below all came from one sample that was sequenced in a study of T cells in localized non-small cell lung cancer. Profiling relied on immunoSEQ multiplex PCR, and the TCRdb table lists in-frame clones only, not all of them. The data show 60,000 to 75,000 clones, with roughly 79% seen just once and roughly 5% held by the top ten. The sequencing used PBMCs, collected before any cancer treatment. These receptors were taken from a man aged 40-75 years with stage II lung adenocarcinoma.

The chain recombines TRBV6-1 with TRBJ2-4; the D is unclear. The CDR3 loop spans 13 amino acids. Trimming took off 8 bases at V and 9 bases at J, with 17 bases between the two ends. The V gene's germline CDR1 is MNHNS and CDR2 SASEGT. CDR3 protein: CASPPRQIGIQYF. DNA of the CDR3: TGTGCCAGCCCCCCCCGGCAGATTGGCATTCAGTACTTC.

The genes are TRBV28 and TRBJ2-5; D unresolved. Per germline, CDR1 MDHEN and CDR2 SYDVKM. V was shortened by 6 bases and J by 1 base, with 0 bases between the two germline ends. This CDR3 spans 10 amino acids. The CDR3 sequence: CASSQETQYF. As DNA, the CDR3 is TGTGCCAGCAGCCAAGAGACCCAGTACTTC.

V and J are TRBV4-2 and TRBJ2-1; 7 bases are a match to TRBD2. The V and J ends lost 4 bases and 6 bases, in that order; junction bases with no gene match: 12. Per germline, CDR1 LGHNA and CDR2 YNFKEQ. This CDR3 region has 16 residues. The CDR3 nucleotides read TGTGCCAGCAGCCGGGAGCGGGATGGCCCTTTCAATGAGCAGTTCTTC. It yields the protein CASSRERDGPFNEQFF.

The gene calls are TRBV19 and TRBJ2-7; the match to TRBD1 covers 8 bases. The J segment lost 0 bases and the V segment lost 9 bases, leaving 10 bases of the junction unmatched. The CDR3 covers 15 residues. Germline assignment: CDR1 LNHDA and CDR2 SQIVND (reference sequence). CDR3 sequence reads: CASRLRDRSSYEQYF. The CDR3 coding sequence is TGTGCCAGCCGCCTCCGGGACAGGAGCTCCTACGAGCAGTACTTC.

J is TRBJ1-4 and V is TRBV9; no clear D. The ends were cut back, 7 bases at V and 8 bases at J, with 9 bases in the middle. CDR3 length: 11 residues. Germline CDR1 reads SGDLS; CDR2 reads YYNGEE. CDR3 loop: CASGEREKLFF. In DNA form, the CDR3 reads TGTGCCAGCGGGGAGAGGGAAAAACTGTTTTTT. Using reference TRBV9 and TRBJ1-4 for the parts outside the CDR3, the full variable domain is DSGVTQTPKHLITATGQRVTLRCSPRSGDLSVYWYQQSLDQGLQFLIQYYNGEERAKGNILERFSAQQFPDLHSELNLSSLELGDSALYFCASGEREKLFFGSGTQLSVL.

The chain carries TRBV4-1 and TRBJ1-3, with D unresolved. Per germline, CDR1 MGHRA and CDR2 YSYEKL. The germline V and J ends were trimmed by 1 base and 5 bases, with 9 bases remaining between them. This CDR3 is 14 amino acids long. The DNA for the CDR3 is TGCGCCAGCAGCCAAGGGACGGTTAGAAACACCATATATTTT. It is translated as CASSQGTVRNTIYF.

In its sample, this clone was seen a few times. This rearrangement joins TRBV6-1 to TRBJ2-7; 11 positions match TRBD2. Unmatched junction bases numbered 1, after V lost 5 bases and J lost 1 base. This CDR3 spans 14 amino acids. CDR1 MNHNS and CDR2 SASEGT come from the germline V gene. CDR3: CASSRLAGSYEQYF. The DNA of the CDR3 is TGTGCCAGCAGTCGACTAGCGGGATCCTACGAGCAGTACTTC.

This sequence joins TRBV30 and TRBJ2-2; D is unclear. Per germline, CDR1 GTSNPN and CDR2 SVGIG (reference sequence). Trimming took off 5 bases at V and 0 bases at J, with 7 bases between the two ends. This CDR3 contains 13 residues. The CDR3 DNA sequence: TGTGCCTGGTACAGAGCGAACACCGGGGAGCTGTTTTTT. Its translation: CAWYRANTGELFF. The complete variable domain, with remaining parts taken from reference TRBV30 and TRBJ2-2, reads SQTIHQWPATLVQPVGSPLSLECTVEGTSNPNLYWYRQAAGRGLQLLFYSVGIGQISSEVPQNLSASRPQDRQFILSSKKLLLSDSGFYLCAWYRANTGELFFGEGSRLTVL.

In this sample, this clone turned up a few times. The J gene is TRBJ1-5, the V gene TRBV7-3, with D hard to call. The V and J ends lost 5 bases and 2 bases respectively, with 7 bases between them. CDR3 length: 13 amino acids. Germline CDR1 SGHTA, CDR2 FQGTGA. The chain's CDR3 is CASSRGRNQPQHF. The DNA of the CDR3 is TGTGCCAGCAGCCGGGGTCGCAATCAGCCCCAGCATTTT. Using reference TRBV7-3 and TRBJ1-5 for the parts outside the CDR3, the full variable domain is GAGVSQTPSNKVTEKGKYVELRCDPISGHTALYWYRQSLGQGPEFLIYFQGTGAADDSGLPNDRFFAVRPEGSVSTLKIQRTERGDSAVYLCASSRGRNQPQHFGDGTRLSIL.

This clone occurred a few times. The chain is built from TRBV2 and TRBJ2-2; tentative D call: TRBD1 (5 bases). CDR1 SNHLY and CDR2 FYNNEI come from the germline V gene. The ends were cut back, 6 bases at V and 1 base at J, with 9 bases in the middle. The CDR3 covers 14 residues. The CDR3 region is CASSQRGNTGELFF. The CDR3 DNA reads as TGTGCCAGCAGCCAAAGGGGGAACACCGGGGAGCTGTTTTTT. Variable domain in full (rest from reference TRBV2 and TRBJ2-2): EPEVTQTPSHQVTQMGQEVILRCVPISNHLYFYWYRQILGQKVEFLVSFYNNEISEKSEIFDDQFSVERPDGSNFTLKIRSTKLEDSAMYFCASSQRGNTGELFFGEGSRLTVL.

The chain is built from TRBV11-2 and TRBJ2-5; TRBD2 matches at 9 bases. V lost 5 bases, J lost 1 base, and 5 bases stayed unmatched. The CDR3 sequence is 15 residues long. Germline values: CDR1 SGHAT, CDR2 FQNNGV. CDR3 amino acids: CASSKTSGIQETQYF. The CDR3 DNA reads TGTGCCAGCAGCAAGACTAGCGGCATCCAAGAGACCCAGTACTTC.

This chain connects TRBV18 to TRBJ1-4; D not certain. CDR3 length: 14 residues. Trimming removed 0 bases at V and 8 bases at J, with 10 bases between. The germline CDR1 and CDR2 sequences are KGHSH and LQKENI. This chain's CDR3 is CASSPPTNREKLFF. CDR3 sequence (DNA): TGTGCCAGCTCACCACCGACCAATAGGGAAAAACTGTTTTTT. Supplemented by reference TRBV18 and TRBJ1-4, the full variable domain reads NAGVMQNPRHLVRRRGQEARLRCSPMKGHSHVYWYRQLPEEGLKFMVYLQKENIIDESGMPKERFSAEFPKEGPSILRIQQVVRGDSAAYFCASSPPTNREKLFFGSGTQLSVL.

This chain uses TRBV9 with TRBJ2-2; D uncertain. The germline V gene has CDR1 SGDLS and CDR2 YYNGEE. V lost 1 base to trimming and J lost 0 bases, with 7 bases between them. The CDR3 loop spans 15 amino acids. The DNA of the CDR3 is TGTGCCAGCAGCGTATCGCCTACGAACACCGGGGAGCTGTTTTTT. It specifies CASSVSPTNTGELFF.

This clone has more than one count but fewer than ten. This chain links TRBV28 with TRBJ1-4, with D perhaps matching TRBD1 (6 bases). The V end was cut by 7 bases, the J end by 6 bases, with 9 bases between. Per the germline V gene, CDR1 is MDHEN and CDR2 is SYDVKM. The CDR3 is 12 amino acids. The DNA of the CDR3 is TGTGCCAGCACGGGGGCTCATGAAAAACTGTTTTTT. Protein sequence: CASTGAHEKLFF.

This clone was seen a single time. The gene calls are TRBV27 and TRBJ2-3; 12 bases match TRBD2. The CDR3 covers 15 residues. With V trimmed by 6 bases and J by 3 bases, 4 bases remained unmatched. CDR1 and CDR2 (germline): MNHEY, SMNVEV (reference sequence). In nucleotides, the CDR3 is TGTGCCAGCAGAGGGACTAGCGGGCGTACAGATACGCAGTATTTT. Its translation: CASRGTSGRTDTQYF.

The V and J genes are TRBV6-1 and TRBJ2-3; a possible D gene is TRBD1 (6 bases). Trimming took 3 bases from V and 5 from J, leaving 15 bases between them. This CDR3 contains 15 residues. Per germline, CDR1 MNHNS and CDR2 SASEGT. In DNA form, the CDR3 reads TGTGCCAGCAGTGAGACCACGACAGGAATAGATACGCAGTATTTT. Protein product: CASSETTTGIDTQYF.

The chain links TRBV30 to TRBJ2-2; D possibly corresponds to TRBD2 (5 bases). CDR1 is GTSNPN and CDR2 is SVGIG in the germline V gene (reference sequence). Trimming removed 2 bases at V and 6 bases at J, with 13 bases between. The CDR3 spans 14 residues. CDR3 DNA: TGTGCCTGGAGTCGGGAAAGGGTATCCGGGGAGCTGTTTTTT. Translation gives CAWSRERVSGELFF.

The chain links TRBV4-1 to TRBJ2-2, with D uncertain. V lost 1 base, J lost 2 bases, and 8 bases lay in between. This CDR3 spans 15 amino acids. Germline-derived CDR1 and CDR2 are MGHRA and YSYEKL. This chain's CDR3 is CASSQAPDNTGELFF. The DNA for the CDR3 is TGCGCCAGCAGCCAAGCACCCGATAACACCGGGGAGCTGTTTTTT.

V and J are TRBV29-1 and TRBJ2-1, with 8 bases that match TRBD1. The germline V gene encodes CDR1 SQVTM and CDR2 ANQGSEA. V lost 4 bases and J lost 8; bases outside the gene matches: 13. This CDR3 spans 15 amino acids. The CDR3 DNA sequence: TGCAGCGTTGTGACAGGGGACGCCGAATGGGATGAGCAGTTCTTC. This encodes CSVVTGDAEWDEQFF.

V and J are TRBV28 and TRBJ1-1; possible D gene TRBD1, 5 bases. Deletions cut 8 bases from V and 1 base from J, with 14 bases between. The CDR3 loop spans 14 amino acids. Germline CDR1 MDHEN, CDR2 SYDVKM. CDR3 loop: CASRRTGPNTEAFF. The CDR3 nucleotides are TGTGCCAGCCGACGGACGGGACCGAACACTGAAGCTTTCTTT.

A few counts support this clone. Here the CDR3 reads CASSFLGLAGVGNEQFF. The CDR3 region has the DNA TGTGCCAGCAGCTTCTTGGGACTAGCGGGAGTTGGGAATGAGCAGTTCTTC. This rearrangement joins TRBV5-4 to TRBJ2-1; 14 bases map to TRBD2. V dropped 2 bases and J dropped 7; count of bases not matched to a gene: 8. This CDR3 contains 17 residues. CDR1 and CDR2 (germline): SGHNT, YYREEE (reference sequence). Using reference TRBV5-4 and TRBJ2-1 for the parts outside the CDR3, the full variable domain is ETGVTQSPTHLIKTRGQQVTLRCSSQSGHNTVSWYQQALGQGPQFIFQYYREEENGRGNFPPRFSGLQFPNYSSELNVNALELDDSALYLCASSFLGLAGVGNEQFFGPGTRLTVL.